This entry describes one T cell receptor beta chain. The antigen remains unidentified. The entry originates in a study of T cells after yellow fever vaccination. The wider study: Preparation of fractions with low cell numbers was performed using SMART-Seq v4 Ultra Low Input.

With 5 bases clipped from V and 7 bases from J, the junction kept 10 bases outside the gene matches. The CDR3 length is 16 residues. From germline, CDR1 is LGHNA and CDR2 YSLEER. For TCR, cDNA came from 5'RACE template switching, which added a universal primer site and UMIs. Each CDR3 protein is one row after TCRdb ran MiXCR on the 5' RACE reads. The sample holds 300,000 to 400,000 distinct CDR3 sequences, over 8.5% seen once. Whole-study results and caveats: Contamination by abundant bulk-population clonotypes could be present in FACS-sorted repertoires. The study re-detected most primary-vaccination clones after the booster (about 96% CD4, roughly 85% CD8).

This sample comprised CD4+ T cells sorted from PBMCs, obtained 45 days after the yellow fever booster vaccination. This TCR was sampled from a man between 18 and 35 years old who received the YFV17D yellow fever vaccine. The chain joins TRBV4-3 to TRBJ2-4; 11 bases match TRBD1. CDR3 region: CASSKLSGTGGNIQYF. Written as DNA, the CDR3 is TGCGCCAGCAGCAAACTTTCCGGGACAGGGGGGAACATTCAGTACTTC.